The 11 T cell receptor beta chains below all came from one sample that was sequenced in a study of T cells in tumors after PD-1 blockade (dated by TCRdb to the late 2010s). Receptor amplification or capture employed the immunoSEQ multiplex PCR assay. This immuneACCESS table, as held by TCRdb, lists in-frame sequences with V and J called but not all clones. Of the missing ones, under half trace to an unresolved V gene in checked studies; the others have no known cause. The sample table records approximately 46,000 clones; about four fifths of these occur just once. Of the sample, approximately 15% is held by the ten largest clones. This specimen's time point label, interpreted: before anti-PD-1 therapy. The sample was PBMCs, taken before anti-PD-1 treatment. The receptor set was obtained from a human donor with basal cell carcinoma.

This clone was detected once. This chain connects TRBV5-4 to TRBJ2-7; D remains unclear. Germline CDR1 reads SGHNT; CDR2 reads YYREEE (reference sequence). The germline V and J ends were trimmed by 0 bases and 1 base, with 8 bases remaining between them. The CDR3 sequence is 14 residues long. The CDR3 sequence is CASSLEGRSYEQYF. CDR3 nucleotides: TGTGCCAGCAGCTTGGAAGGCAGGTCCTACGAGCAGTACTTC.

The chain is built from TRBV28 and TRBJ1-2; D unresolved. V shed 4 bases and J shed 5 bases, with 8 bases lying between them. Germline V gene lookup returns CDR1 MDHEN and CDR2 SYDVKM. CDR3 length equals 12 residues. The CDR3 nucleotides are TGTGCCAGCAGTTATCAACAGTATGGCTACACCTTC. As protein: CASSYQQYGYTF.

This clone was detected only a few times. The V and J genes are TRBV20-1 and TRBJ1-5, with D unresolved. Germline-derived CDR1 and CDR2 are DFQATT and SNEGSKA (reference sequence). The CDR3 is 11 amino acids. V shed 6 bases and J shed 7 bases, with 10 bases lying between them. CDR3: CSAAGGQPQHF. CDR3 in DNA: TGCAGTGCGGCCGGCGGGCAGCCCCAGCATTTT.

This clone turned up a few times. The chain employs TRBV12-2 and TRBJ2-7; the tabulated D call, TRBD1, remains unverified against the DNA. TRBV12-2 is flagged as a pseudogene. CDR3 length: 15 residues. CDR3 loop: CASRLLGDRGYEQYF. The CDR3 DNA follows: TGTGCAAGTCGCTTACTAGGGGACAGGGGTTACGAGCAGTACTTC.

The V and J genes are TRBV5-1 and TRBJ2-1; D gene ambiguous. CDR1 is SGHRS and CDR2 is YFSETQ in the germline V gene. Trimming removed 2 bases from V and 9 bases from J, with 9 bases in between. This CDR3 comprises 12 residues. CDR3 region: CASSFLTGEQFF. The CDR3 DNA follows: TGCGCCAGCAGCTTTCTAACTGGTGAGCAGTTCTTC.

V usage is TRBV3-1 (or the pseudogene TRBV3-2) and J usage is TRBJ2-7; perhaps TRBD2 as D (6 bases). CDR3 size: 15 residues. CDR1 is LGHDT and CDR2 is YNNKEL in the germline V gene (reference sequence). Trimming removed 3 bases at V and 6 bases at J, with 18 bases between. The CDR3 region is CASSHRGGTSLEQYF. For the CDR3, the DNA is TGTGCCAGCAGCCATCGGGGAGGTACTTCTCTCGAGCAGTACTTC.

The chain recombines TRBV5-1 with TRBJ2-1, with D possibly being TRBD1 or TRBD2 (5 bases each). The CDR3 length is 13 residues. V was trimmed by 3 bases and J by 6 bases, leaving 10 bases between them. Germline V gene data show CDR1 as SGHRS and CDR2 as YFSETQ. Here the CDR3 DNA reads TGCGCCAGCAGCTCCGGGGCCGGCAATGAGCAGTTCTTC. It encodes CASSSGAGNEQFF.

The chain carries TRBV5-1 and TRBJ2-1; the match to TRBD2 covers 13 bases. The CDR3 is 15 residues long. Per the germline V gene, CDR1 is SGHRS and CDR2 is YFSETQ. The J segment lost 7 bases and the V segment lost 3 bases, leaving 4 bases of the junction unmatched. The CDR3 coding sequence is TGCGCCAGCAGCTCGGGACTAGCGGGGAGAAATGAGCAGTTCTTC. Translated, it gives CASSSGLAGRNEQFF.

This clone was counted only a few times. The rearrangement joins TRBV3-1 (or the pseudogene TRBV3-2) to TRBJ2-2, with D uncertain. Germline values: CDR1 LGHDT, CDR2 YNNKEL (reference sequence). V dropped 0 bases and J dropped 0 bases, with 14 bases sitting between them. The CDR3 has 18 residues. The CDR3 loop is CASSQDSPGPANTGELFF. Written as DNA, the CDR3 is TGTGCCAGCAGCCAAGATTCCCCAGGCCCCGCGAACACCGGGGAGCTGTTTTTT.

The chain couples TRBV18 to TRBJ1-1; D call uncertain. Germline V gene lookup returns CDR1 KGHSH and CDR2 LQKENI. The V gene lost 6 bases and the J gene lost 7 bases, with 21 bases spanning the gap. The CDR3 spans 15 residues. CDR3 in amino acids: CASSTNGPGSDEAFF. CDR3 nucleotides: TGTGCCAGCTCCACCAATGGACCAGGTTCGGATGAAGCTTTCTTT.

The chain carries TRBV6-5 and TRBJ1-5; 7 nucleotides agree with TRBD1. The ends lost 6 bases at V and 0 bases at J; junction bases unmatched: 5. Looked up from germline, CDR1 is MNHEY and CDR2 is SVGAGI. The CDR3 sequence is 15 residues long. CDR3 sequence (DNA): TGTGCCAGCAGGCCCACAGGGGATAGCAATCAGCCCCAGCATTTT. Protein: CASRPTGDSNQPQHF.